Below are 22 T cell receptor beta chains sequenced from a single sample in a study of blood T cells in healthy people across ages. Using a J-beta primer mix together with a sample-barcoded 5' primer, a second PCR was run for about 6 to 12 cycles. TCRdb re-called the 5' RACE reads through MiXCR, storing one row per CDR3 protein. The repertoire includes 1,500,000 or so distinct CDR3 sequences, under 55% of them detected once, and just over 4% sits in the top ten. The sequenced material came from blood. These receptors were taken from a woman aged 18-35 years in good health.

This clonotype was recorded only once. V usage is TRBV6-2 or TRBV6-3 and J usage is TRBJ2-1; D is possibly TRBD1 (6 bases). V was clipped by 2 bases and J by 2 bases, with 16 bases between them. Germline CDR1 is MNHEY and CDR2 is SVGEGT. The CDR3 contains 17 residues. The CDR3 protein is CASSYRAGVGAYNEQFF. The CDR3 DNA reads as TGTGCCAGCAGTTACCGAGCAGGGGTAGGCGCCTACAATGAGCAGTTCTTC.

The V call is TRBV5-1, the J call TRBJ2-3; D unclear. Germline CDR1 SGHRS, CDR2 YFSETQ. The CDR3 is made up of 14 amino acids. V was cut by 4 bases and J by 5 bases, with 14 bases left in between. The CDR3 DNA follows: TGCGCCAGCAGCCGTTCTAAGGCGCAAGATACGCAGTATTTT. This gives the protein CASSRSKAQDTQYF.

The CDR3: CASSPQQLAHNNEQFF. The CDR3, as DNA: TGTGCCAGCTCACCACAACAACTAGCGCATAACAATGAGCAGTTCTTC. The chain is built from TRBV18 and TRBJ2-1; 7 bases fit TRBD2. The germline CDR1 and CDR2 sequences are KGHSH and LQKENI. Unmatched junction bases numbered 8, after V lost 1 base and J lost 5 bases. CDR3 size: 16 residues.

This clonotype has just a few counts. The chain couples TRBV28 to TRBJ2-1; tentatively, D is TRBD2 (6 bases). This CDR3 is 12 amino acids long. Per the germline V gene, CDR1 is MDHEN and CDR2 is SYDVKM. The V gene lost 2 bases and the J gene lost 13 bases, with 12 bases spanning the gap. As DNA, the CDR3 is TGTGCCAGCAGTTTAGGGGAGGAGACCCAGTTCTTC. Its protein product is CASSLGEETQFF.

The rearrangement uses TRBV5-5 and TRBJ2-5, with D possibly being TRBD1 (5 bases). V dropped 4 bases and J dropped 4 bases, with 11 bases sitting between them. The CDR3 has 13 residues. The germline CDR1 and CDR2 sequences are SGHKS and YYEKEE (reference sequence). The CDR3 DNA reads TGTGCCAGCAGCAGAGCAGGGCGAGAGACCCAGTACTTC. Translated: CASSRAGRETQYF.

This clonotype was observed a few times. This chain uses TRBV7-2 with TRBJ2-7, with 11 bases aligning to TRBD2. The CDR3 consists of 14 residues. CDR1 SGHTA and CDR2 FQGNSA come from the germline V gene. J gave up 7 bases and V 3 bases, and 5 bases lay outside the gene matches. The CDR3 nucleotides read TGTGCCAGCAGCTTCACTAGCGGGGGCAATGAGCAGTACTTC. Protein sequence: CASSFTSGGNEQYF.

Points on this clonotype: A junction boundary mismatches the germline segment, possibly from a read error. J is TRBJ2-1 and V is TRBV6-2 or TRBV6-3, with 7 bases matching TRBD2. CDR3 size: 14 residues. From germline, CDR1 is MNHEY and CDR2 SVGEGT. The CDR3 DNA follows: TGTGCCAGCAGTTACGGGCGGGACTACAATGAGCAGTCCTTC. Amino acid sequence: CASSYGRDYNEQSF.

J is TRBJ2-5 and V is TRBV11-1; 7 bases are shared with TRBD2. The J call may be in error: the DNA end matches TRBJ2-7 better. The germline V gene has CDR1 SGHAT and CDR2 FQDESV (reference sequence). This CDR3 is 17 amino acids long. The CDR3: CASSDRSGRPRAYEQYF. CDR3 in DNA: TGTGCCAGCAGCGACCGTAGCGGGCGTCCCAGGGCCTACGAGCAGTACTTC.

The table lists this clonotype with a few counts. The V and J genes are TRBV24-1 and TRBJ1-4, with 7 bases lining up with TRBD1. Germline assignment: CDR1 KGHDR and CDR2 SFDVKD. The CDR3 contains 16 residues. V shed 3 bases, J shed 7 bases, and the junction held 10 bases outside the gene matches. As DNA, the CDR3 is TGTGCCACCAGTGATCTCGACAGGGAAGGAGTTGAAAAACTGTTTTTT. It encodes CATSDLDREGVEKLFF.

The chain recombines TRBV3-1 with TRBJ1-2; no definite D call. Trimming stripped 4 bases from V and 8 bases from J, with 20 bases between. Germline V gene lookup returns CDR1 LGHDT and CDR2 YNNKEL (reference sequence). The CDR3 contains 15 residues. CDR3 coding DNA: TGTGCCAGCAGCCCATCGTATACGGAGGTTCGAGGCTACACCTTC. Translated: CASSPSYTEVRGYTF.

The chain employs TRBV6-2 or TRBV6-3 and TRBJ1-3, with D possibly being TRBD1 (6 bases). Looked up from germline, CDR1 is MNHEY and CDR2 is SVGEGT. The CDR3 runs to 15 residues. Trimming took off 2 bases at V and 2 bases at J, with 10 bases between the two ends. The CDR3 sequence is CASSYPDRPGNTIYF. In nucleotides, the CDR3 is TGTGCCAGCAGTTACCCCGACAGGCCTGGAAACACCATATATTTT.

V gene TRBV28 combines with J gene TRBJ2-7; no reliable D call. Trimming shortened V by 5 bases and J by 5 bases, and 16 bases separated the two germline ends. Germline V gene lookup returns CDR1 MDHEN and CDR2 SYDVKM. The CDR3 consists of 14 residues. CDR3 protein: CASSLTDPVHEQYF. In nucleotides, the CDR3 is TGTGCCAGCAGTCTAACGGATCCAGTCCACGAGCAGTACTTC.

V usage is TRBV20-1 and J usage is TRBJ2-3; no firm D call. CDR3 size: 14 residues. CDR1 and CDR2 (germline): DFQATT, SNEGSKA (reference sequence). V lost 0 bases and J lost 4, with 11 bases in between. The CDR3 is CSARDRIGADTQYF. As DNA, the CDR3 is TGCAGTGCTAGAGATAGGATCGGCGCAGATACGCAGTATTTT.

This chain connects TRBV6-5 to TRBJ2-5; no clear D. CDR1 is MNHEY and CDR2 is SVGAGI in the germline V gene. With 2 bases removed from V and 11 bases from J, the gap between germline ends came to 24 bases. The CDR3 is 16 amino acids. The chain's CDR3 is CASSYRFQPPSNEQYF. Written as DNA, the CDR3 is TGTGCCAGCAGTTACCGTTTCCAGCCCCCTTCCAATGAGCAGTACTTC.

The sample holds a few counts of this clonotype. V is TRBV5-1 and J is TRBJ2-2; D is perhaps TRBD2 (5 bases). V gave up 3 bases and J gave up 0 bases, with 6 bases separating them. The CDR3 is made up of 14 amino acids. Germline lookup yields CDR1 SGHRS and CDR2 YFSETQ. In DNA form, the CDR3 reads TGCGCCAGCAGCTCACTAGCGAACACCGGGGAGCTGTTTTTT. It is translated as CASSSLANTGELFF.

This clonotype appeared a single time. This sequence joins TRBV10-3 and TRBJ2-7, with TRBD2 matching over 15 bases. Losses at the gene ends were 6 bases for V and 7 bases for J; bases not matched to a gene: 10. CDR1 ENHRY and CDR2 SYGVKD come from the germline V gene. This CDR3 spans 16 amino acids. The CDR3 DNA is TGTGCCATCAGCTGGACTAGCGGGAGGGCCGGAAATGAGCAGTACTTC. Its protein is CAISWTSGRAGNEQYF.

The rearrangement joins TRBV3-1 to TRBJ2-1, with 8 bases that match TRBD2. The CDR3 loop spans 14 amino acids. Germline loops: CDR1 LGHDT, CDR2 YNNKEL (reference sequence). V gave up 5 bases and J gave up 9 bases; unmatched junction bases: 9. The CDR3 DNA reads TGTGCCAGCAGCAAACCGGGACTAGTGTTTGAGCAGTTCTTC. Its protein is CASSKPGLVFEQFF.

This clonotype was recorded at least ten times. The genes are TRBV7-2 and TRBJ1-5, with a possible D match to TRBD1 (5 bases). Germline CDR1 SGHTA, CDR2 FQGNSA. The CDR3 is made up of 14 amino acids. With 2 bases removed from V and 4 bases from J, the gap between germline ends came to 9 bases. CDR3 loop: CASSLRGYNQPQHF. In DNA, the CDR3 is TGTGCCAGCAGCTTAAGGGGCTATAATCAGCCCCAGCATTTT.

The chain carries TRBV4-1 and TRBJ1-2, with 8 bases that match TRBD1. This CDR3 has 16 residues. V was clipped by 1 base and J by 7 bases; unmatched bases: 11. Per germline, CDR1 MGHRA and CDR2 YSYEKL. The CDR3 bases are TGCGCCAGCAGCCAAGGCCTTACAGGGGGACTCTTTGGCTACACCTTC. As protein: CASSQGLTGGLFGYTF.

This CDR3 is CATSPLRGIAGVGDTQYF. The CDR3 DNA reads as TGTGCCACCAGCCCCCTCAGGGGGATAGCGGGAGTCGGGGATACGCAGTATTTT. The genes are TRBV15 and TRBJ2-3; 9 bases map to TRBD2. The trim removed 5 bases at V and 6 bases at J, leaving 18 bases unmatched. CDR3 length equals 18 residues. CDR1 is LNHNV and CDR2 is YYDKDF in the germline V gene (reference sequence).

As concerns this clonotype: At one end the junction does not follow the germline gene, possibly because of a read error. As DNA, the CDR3 is TGCGCCAGCAGCCAACTCTCCGGGGACCAGCCCCTGCATTTT. Translation gives CASSQLSGDQPLHF. The rearrangement links TRBV4-1 to TRBJ1-5; TRBD1 is a possible D gene (5 bases). The CDR3 runs 14 residues. Germline CDR1 is MGHRA and CDR2 is YSYEKL.

The chain is built from TRBV5-1 and TRBJ2-1; D remains unclear. The V end was cut by 1 base, the J end by 7 bases, with 15 bases between. In germline, CDR1 is SGHRS, CDR2 YFSETQ. This CDR3 spans 15 amino acids. The CDR3 coding sequence is TGCGCCAGCAGCTTGCTAAGGGCCCTTAAAAATGAGCAGTTCTTC. It specifies CASSLLRALKNEQFF. Full variable domain (remainder filled in from reference TRBV5-1 and TRBJ2-1): KAGVTQTPRYLIKTRGQQVTLSCSPISGHRSVSWYQQTPGQGLQFLFEYFSETQRNKGNFPGRFSGRQFSNSRSEMNVSTLELGDSALYLCASSLLRALKNEQFFGPGTRLTVL.